A single sample gave rise to the 32 T cell receptor beta chains below, sequenced in a study of shared clonotypes between healthy human individuals. TCRdb keeps only in-frame clones here, not all; method: immunoSEQ multiplex PCR. The sample records about 2,500,000 clones, approximately 94% being singletons. What was sequenced was naive CD4+ T cells sorted from blood. Described subset: CD45RA+ positively selected. The receptors come from a man aged 18 to 30 in good health.

Worth noting for this clone: This specimen includes other DNA sequences encoding the same CDR3. The V call is TRBV29-1, the J call TRBJ2-7, with TRBD2 as a possible D gene (5 bases). Germline CDR1 reads SQVTM; CDR2 reads ANQGSEA. The V and J ends lost 4 bases and 3 bases respectively, with 7 bases between them. The CDR3 contains 11 residues. This CDR3 reads CSVAGVYEQYF. As DNA, the CDR3 is TGCAGCGTTGCCGGGGTCTACGAGCAGTACTTC.

The chain has TRBV7-2 and TRBJ2-7; TRBD2 agrees at 11 bases. This CDR3 is built from 17 residues. With 1 base clipped from V and 2 bases from J, the junction kept 7 bases outside the gene matches. Looked up from germline, CDR1 is SGHTA and CDR2 is FQGNSA. The DNA of the CDR3 is TGTGCCAGCAGCTTAGTAACTAGCGGGGGTGGAACCTACGAGCAGTACTTC. The encoded protein is CASSLVTSGGGTYEQYF.

This chain connects TRBV6-1 to TRBJ2-7, with 9 bases that match TRBD2. The V and J ends lost 4 bases and 1 base, in that order; junction bases with no gene match: 11. CDR3 length: 17 amino acids. Germline V gene data show CDR1 as MNHNS and CDR2 as SASEGT. CDR3 in DNA: TGTGCCAGCAGTGGCGGCGGGGGGGGAATAAAGTCCTACGAGCAGTACTTC. It translates to CASSGGGGGIKSYEQYF.

The chain recombines TRBV7-2 with TRBJ1-5; D is unclear. The CDR3 sequence is 17 residues long. The V end lost 5 bases, the J end lost 2 bases, and 19 bases lay between the germline ends. Germline assignment: CDR1 SGHTA and CDR2 FQGNSA. The CDR3 DNA reads TGTGCCAGCAGCCCTACGGGGATGGGTAAGGGCAATCAGCCCCAGCATTTT. This codes for CASSPTGMGKGNQPQHF. Based on the CDR3 plus reference TRBV7-2 and TRBJ1-5, the full variable domain is GAGVSQSPSNKVTEKGKDVELRCDPISGHTALYWYRQSLGQGLEFLIYFQGNSAPDKSGLPSDRFSAERTGGSVSTLTIQRTQQEDSAVYLCASSPTGMGKGNQPQHFGDGTRLSIL.

The chain combines TRBV18 with TRBJ2-2; a possible D gene is TRBD2 (5 bases). The CDR3 is made up of 16 amino acids. Germline V gene lookup returns CDR1 KGHSH and CDR2 LQKENI. Deletions cut 4 bases from V and 3 bases from J, with 15 bases between. The CDR3 reads CASSRQLDAYTGELFF. The CDR3 bases are TGTGCCAGCTCACGCCAACTAGATGCTTACACCGGGGAGCTGTTTTTT.

The chain couples TRBV5-4 to TRBJ1-6; 11 bases fit TRBD1. The CDR3 has 16 residues. The trim removed 2 bases at V and 6 bases at J, leaving 4 bases unmatched. The germline CDR1 and CDR2 sequences are SGHNT and YYREEE (reference sequence). DNA of the CDR3: TGTGCCAGCAGCTTCGGGACAGGGGGACCTAATTCACCCCTCCACTTT. As protein: CASSFGTGGPNSPLHF.

This chain joins TRBV6-1 and TRBJ2-2; tentative D call: TRBD2 (6 bases). The CDR3 is 14 residues long. Per germline, CDR1 MNHNS and CDR2 SASEGT. V was pared by 1 base and J by 6 bases, with 9 bases between. The CDR3 sequence is CASSEEGGSGELFF. The CDR3 nucleotides read TGTGCCAGCAGTGAAGAGGGAGGATCCGGGGAGCTGTTTTTT.

The chain links TRBV5-6 to TRBJ2-1, with no clear D. Per germline, CDR1 SGHDT and CDR2 YYEEEE. The CDR3 contains 17 residues. Trimming stripped 4 bases from V and 4 bases from J, with 21 bases between. The chain's CDR3 is CASSPLRVGDHYNEQFF. The CDR3 bases are TGTGCCAGCAGCCCCCTGCGAGTTGGGGATCATTACAATGAGCAGTTCTTC.

The genes are TRBV19 and TRBJ1-2; the D gene is possibly TRBD1 (5 bases). CDR1 LNHDA and CDR2 SQIVND come from the germline V gene (reference sequence). The CDR3 has 17 amino acids. V lost 2 bases, J lost 2 bases, and 18 bases lay in between. CDR3 region: CASSILAQGHQNYGYTF. DNA of the CDR3: TGTGCCAGTAGTATATTGGCCCAGGGCCATCAGAACTATGGCTACACCTTC.

V gene TRBV6-6 combines with J gene TRBJ2-2; D might be TRBD2 (6 bases). V lost 0 bases to trimming and J lost 7 bases, with 15 bases between them. The CDR3 consists of 16 residues. The germline CDR1 and CDR2 sequences are MNHNY and SVGAGI (reference sequence). The CDR3 loop is CASSYSGGGAGGELFF. CDR3 DNA: TGTGCCAGCAGTTACTCCGGTGGGGGAGCGGGCGGGGAGCTGTTTTTT.

The CDR3 DNA reads as TGTGCCAGTAATCCCGACAGGGATTTTCAGCCCCAGCATTTT. This gives the protein CASNPDRDFQPQHF. The chain carries TRBV19 and TRBJ1-5; 7 nucleotides line up with TRBD1. Unmatched junction bases numbered 9, after V lost 7 bases and J lost 6 bases. CDR3 length equals 14 residues. CDR1 and CDR2 (germline): LNHDA, SQIVND (reference sequence).

This chain links TRBV28 with TRBJ2-3; 11 nucleotides line up with TRBD2. This CDR3 spans 15 amino acids. J lost 1 base, V lost 6 bases, and 3 bases had no gene match. Per the germline V gene, CDR1 is MDHEN and CDR2 is SYDVKM. The CDR3, as DNA: TGTGCCAGCAGCACTAGCGGGGGAGGCACAGATACGCAGTATTTT. The encoded protein is CASSTSGGGTDTQYF.

The chain uses TRBV7-9 and TRBJ1-2; no definite D call. Germline CDR1 and CDR2: SEHNR and FQNEAQ (reference sequence). Trimming took 5 bases from V and 8 from J, leaving 12 bases between them. The CDR3 covers 12 residues. CDR3 residues: CASSPEVRGYTF. For the CDR3, the DNA is TGTGCCAGCAGCCCCGAGGTCCGCGGCTACACCTTC.

The rearrangement links TRBV11-3 to TRBJ2-2; D unclear. The CDR3 extends over 15 amino acids. Germline V lookup: CDR1 SGHNT, CDR2 YENEEA. V dropped 4 bases and J dropped 5 bases, with 14 bases sitting between them. In DNA, the CDR3 is TGTGCCAGCAGCTCCCCGGGTACCAGGACCGGGGAGCTGTTTTTT. This translates into CASSSPGTRTGELFF. Looking up the rest from reference TRBV11-3 and TRBJ2-2 gives the full variable domain: EAGVVQSPRYKIIEKKQPVAFWCNPISGHNTLYWYLQNLGQGPELLIRYENEEAVDDSQLPKDRFSAERLKGVDSTLKIQPAELGDSAVYLCASSSPGTRTGELFFGEGSRLTVL.

CDR3 sequence: CASSQNRIIAYNEQFF. The CDR3 coding sequence is TGTGCCAGCAGTCAGAACAGGATAATAGCCTACAATGAGCAGTTCTTC. This sequence joins TRBV28 and TRBJ2-1; weak D call: TRBD1 (5 bases). V was trimmed by 5 bases and J by 2 bases, leaving 16 bases between them. The CDR3 is 16 residues long. Germline CDR1 is MDHEN and CDR2 is SYDVKM.

The chain joins TRBV6-6 to TRBJ1-5; D gene unclear. Germline CDR1 and CDR2: MNHNY and SVGAGI (reference sequence). V lost 4 bases, J lost 0 bases, and 7 bases lay in between. The CDR3 is 14 residues long. The CDR3 region has the DNA TGTGCCAGCAGTTCGACACTTAGCAATCAGCCCCAGCATTTT. It encodes CASSSTLSNQPQHF.

Remarks on this clone: The junction departs from the called germline gene at one end, perhaps through a read error. The chain combines TRBV5-1 with TRBJ2-1; 9 bases agree with TRBD2. Looked up from germline, CDR1 is SGHRS and CDR2 is YFSETQ. This CDR3 has 14 amino acids. Here the CDR3 DNA reads TGCGCCAGCAGCTTGACCGGGACTAGCTCCTCCGCTCTCTTC. Translated, it gives CASSLTGTSSSALF.

This clone has more than one count but fewer than ten. The chain recombines TRBV7-2 with TRBJ1-1; perhaps TRBD1 as D (5 bases). The CDR3 spans 14 residues. V was cut by 3 bases and J by 1 base, with 9 bases left in between. The germline CDR1 and CDR2 sequences are SGHTA and FQGNSA. This CDR3 is CASSFLRENTEAFF. The CDR3 DNA follows: TGTGCCAGCAGCTTCCTCAGGGAGAACACTGAAGCTTTCTTT.

Written as DNA, the CDR3 is TGCGCCAGCAGTGGCGGGGGTCGCACAGATACGCAGTATTTT. It translates to CASSGGGRTDTQYF. The rearrangement joins TRBV10-1 to TRBJ2-3; 7 bases align to TRBD2. CDR1 is WNHNN and CDR2 is SYGVQD in the germline V gene (reference sequence). V was pared by 4 bases and J by 1 base, with 2 bases of the junction left unmatched. The CDR3 sequence is 14 residues long.

This chain connects TRBV7-9 to TRBJ2-1; the match to TRBD2 covers 7 bases. This CDR3 comprises 16 residues. Germline V gene sequence: CDR1 SEHNR, CDR2 FQNEAQ (reference sequence). J lost 4 bases, V lost 1 base, and 7 bases had no gene match. The CDR3 nucleotides are TGTGCCAGCAGCTTAGGTTGGTCTAGCGGTTACAATGAGCAGTTCTTC. It is translated as CASSLGWSSGYNEQFF.

This clone was counted only a few times. The same CDR3 can be traced to other DNA sequences in this sample. The CDR3 DNA sequence: TGTGCCAGCAGTTCAGTAAATCAGCCCCAGCATTTT. It specifies CASSSVNQPQHF. V gene TRBV27 combines with J gene TRBJ1-5, with D uncertain. The CDR3 extends over 12 amino acids. The V end was cut by 4 bases, the J end by 4 bases, with 5 bases between. The germline gives CDR1 MNHEY, CDR2 SMNVEV (reference sequence).

The rearrangement links TRBV11-1 to TRBJ1-3; D might be TRBD1 (5 bases). This CDR3 has 15 residues. The germline gives CDR1 SGHAT, CDR2 FQDESV (reference sequence). V dropped 5 bases and J dropped 4 bases, with 15 bases sitting between them. CDR3 nucleotide sequence: TGTGCCAGCAGCCCCACTCGGGGGTTCGGAAACACCATATATTTT. This translates into CASSPTRGFGNTIYF.

The chain joins TRBV4-3 to TRBJ2-1; maybe TRBD2 (6 bases). Trimming stripped 0 bases from V and 4 bases from J, with 13 bases between. CDR1 and CDR2 (germline): LGHNA, YSLEER. This CDR3 has 16 amino acids. This CDR3 reads CASSQEGPGEYNEQFF. The CDR3 DNA is TGCGCCAGCAGCCAAGAAGGGCCGGGGGAATACAATGAGCAGTTCTTC.

V usage is TRBV6-1 and J usage is TRBJ1-2, with unresolved D. The CDR3 is 13 amino acids. The V end lost 7 bases, the J end lost 8 bases, and 17 bases lay between the germline ends. Germline-derived CDR1 and CDR2 are MNHNS and SASEGT. In DNA form, the CDR3 reads TGTGCCAGCAAGCCCAGTGGGATTTTAGGCTACACCTTC. This codes for CASKPSGILGYTF.

V and J are TRBV10-3 and TRBJ2-1; no definite D call. The V end lost 6 bases, the J end lost 5 bases, and 17 bases lay between the germline ends. The CDR3 extends over 15 amino acids. Per the germline V gene, CDR1 is ENHRY and CDR2 is SYGVKD. CDR3 sequence (DNA): TGTGCCATCAGGACGCGGACCGATAGCAACAATGAGCAGTTCTTC. Residues: CAIRTRTDSNNEQFF.

The chain links TRBV27 to TRBJ1-2; possibly TRBD1 for D (5 bases). V lost 5 bases and J lost 4, with 17 bases in between. This CDR3 is 15 amino acids long. Germline values: CDR1 MNHEY, CDR2 SMNVEV (reference sequence). The CDR3 loop is CASSPRPYGGYGYTF. The CDR3 DNA reads as TGTGCCAGCAGTCCCCGACCCTATGGGGGCTATGGCTACACCTTC.

The CDR3 is CASTKTVSNYGYTF. CDR3 DNA: TGTGCCAGCACCAAGACAGTATCTAACTATGGCTACACCTTC. The chain joins TRBV6-1 to TRBJ1-2; possible D gene TRBD1, 5 bases. The CDR3 is 14 amino acids. Deletions cut 7 bases from V and 0 bases from J, with 12 bases between. From germline, CDR1 is MNHNS and CDR2 SASEGT.

J is TRBJ1-1 and V is TRBV11-2, with unresolved D. The length of the CDR3 is 14 residues. V was trimmed by 1 base and J by 4 bases, leaving 10 bases between them. Per germline, CDR1 SGHAT and CDR2 FQNNGV. The CDR3 DNA is TGTGCCAGCAGCTTAGTTTACCTTGGCACTGAAGCTTTCTTT. This encodes CASSLVYLGTEAFF.

This rearrangement joins TRBV27 to TRBJ1-2; weak D call: TRBD1 (5 bases). Germline CDR1 MNHEY, CDR2 SMNVEV (reference sequence). Trimming cost V 5 bases and J 7 bases, with 20 bases left between them. The CDR3 consists of 15 residues. The CDR3, as DNA: TGTGCCAGCAGTCCTCATCGGGGCCGGGGAGGTGGCTACACCTTC. Residues: CASSPHRGRGGGYTF.

This clone was recorded once. The same CDR3 arises from other DNA sequences in this sample as well. The V gene is TRBV7-9, the J gene TRBJ2-5; 8 bases fit TRBD2. V lost 3 bases to trimming and J lost 3 bases; unmatched junction nucleotides: 3. The CDR3 extends over 14 amino acids. CDR1 is SEHNR, CDR2 FQNEAQ, per germline (reference sequence). Here the CDR3 DNA reads TGTGCCAGCAGCTTTCTAGCGGGCGAAGAGACCCAGTACTTC. Translated: CASSFLAGEETQYF. Full variable domain (rest looked up from reference TRBV7-9 and TRBJ2-5): DTGVSQNPRHKITKRGQNVTFRCDPISEHNRLYWYRQTLGQGPEFLTYFQNEAQLEKSRLLSDRFSAERPKGSFSTLEIQRTEQGDSAMYLCASSFLAGEETQYFGPGTRLLVL.

This clone was seen only a few times. The gene calls are TRBV10-3 and TRBJ2-7; D perhaps matches TRBD2 (5 bases). The V end was cut by 7 bases, the J end by 5 bases, with 21 bases between. Germline CDR1 reads ENHRY; CDR2 reads SYGVKD. The CDR3 contains 15 residues. CDR3 DNA sequence: TGTGCCATCACTTCCGGGGTCTCGAAGACCGACGAGCAGTACTTC. Amino acids: CAITSGVSKTDEQYF.

The chain couples TRBV2 to TRBJ2-5, with D hard to call. Trimming left V 1 base short and J 9 bases short, with 6 bases between. The germline gives CDR1 SNHLY, CDR2 FYNNEI. The CDR3 has 11 amino acids. CDR3 in DNA: TGTGCCAGCAGTGAAGTGTTGGCCCAGTACTTC. This encodes CASSEVLAQYF.